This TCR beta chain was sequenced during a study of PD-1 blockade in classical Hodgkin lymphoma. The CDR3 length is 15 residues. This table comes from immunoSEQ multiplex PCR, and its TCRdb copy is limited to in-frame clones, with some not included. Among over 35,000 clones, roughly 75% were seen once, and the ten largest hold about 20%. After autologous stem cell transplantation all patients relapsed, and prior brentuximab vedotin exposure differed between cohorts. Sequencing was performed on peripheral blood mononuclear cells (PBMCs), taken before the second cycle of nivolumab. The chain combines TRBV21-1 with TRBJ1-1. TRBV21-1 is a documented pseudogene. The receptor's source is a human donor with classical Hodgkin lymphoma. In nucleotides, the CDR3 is TGTGCCAGCAGCGGAGGGACAAAGAGAGACACTGAAGCTTTCTTT. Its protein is CASSGGTKRDTEAFF.